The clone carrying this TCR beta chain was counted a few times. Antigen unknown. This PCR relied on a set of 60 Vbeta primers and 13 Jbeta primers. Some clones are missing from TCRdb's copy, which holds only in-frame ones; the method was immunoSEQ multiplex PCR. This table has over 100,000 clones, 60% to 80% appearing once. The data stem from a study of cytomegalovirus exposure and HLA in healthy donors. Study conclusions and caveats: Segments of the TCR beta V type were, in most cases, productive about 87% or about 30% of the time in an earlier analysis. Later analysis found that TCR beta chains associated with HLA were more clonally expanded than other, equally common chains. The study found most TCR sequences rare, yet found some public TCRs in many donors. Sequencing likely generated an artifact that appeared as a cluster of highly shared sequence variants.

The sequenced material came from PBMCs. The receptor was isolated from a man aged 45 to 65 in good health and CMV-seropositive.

The CDR3 nucleotides are TGTGCCAGCTCTCCCTATAGCAATCAGCCCCAGCATTTT. Amino acid sequence: CASSPYSNQPQHF. V is TRBV18 and J is TRBJ1-5; unclear D gene. There are 13 residues in the CDR3. Germline V CDR1 and CDR2: KGHSH, LQKENI. Trimming pared 6 bases from V and 0 bases from J, leaving 6 bases between.